This is a list of T cell receptor beta chains from one sample in a study of T cell repertoires in cytomegalovirus infection. TCRdb reprocessed the reads via MiXCR and lists one record per CDR3 protein. Of 750,000 to 900,000 distinct CDR3 sequences in the sample, 25% to 30% were seen once. For these receptors, no antigen is known. The sample here was cultured CD8+ T cells from PBMCs, taken from culture after CMV antigen stimulation. The source of these receptors is a human donor in good health (CMV status not recorded). Some clones in this sample may be carry-over from other donors' samples. CDR3s include the opening cysteine and the closing phenylalanine or tryptophan. D genes are given only for firm matches. Clone size appears in some rows only: once, few, many, or a class for an expanded clone.

J gene | D gene | V gene | clone size | CDR3 protein | CDR3 DNA
TRBJ2-1 | TRBD2 | TRBV2 | NA | CASSLAGDFGSYNEQFF | TGTGCCAGCAGTTTAGCGGGGGATTTCGGTTCCTACAATGAGCAGTTCTTC
TRBJ1-2 | TRBD1 | TRBV5-6 | NA | CASSRSLDRGNYGYTF | TGTGCCAGCAGCCGAAGTCTGGACAGGGGGAACTATGGCTACACCTTC
TRBJ1-1 | TRBD1 | TRBV6-4 | few | CASSDSSLDRVAFF | TGTGCCAGCAGTGACTCGAGTTTGGACAGGGTTGCTTTCTTT
TRBJ1-4 | NA | TRBV12-3/TRBV12-4 | NA | CASSPTSTNEKLFF | TGTGCCAGCAGTCCAACATCAACTAATGAAAAACTGTTTTTT
TRBJ2-3 | TRBD2 | TRBV7-8 | many | CASSFGLAGGREDTQYF | TGTGCCAGCAGCTTCGGACTAGCGGGGGGGCGTGAAGATACGCAGTATTTT
TRBJ2-3 | TRBD1 | TRBV12-3/TRBV12-4 | few | CASRTGGSTDTQYF | TGTGCCAGCCGGACAGGGGGAAGCACAGATACGCAGTATTTT
TRBJ2-2 | TRBD1 | TRBV5-4 | NA | CASSEDRGPGELFF | TGTGCCAGCAGCGAAGACAGGGGACCTGGGGAGCTGTTTTTT
TRBJ1-1 | NA | TRBV29-1 | NA | CSVPGALATEAFF | TGCAGCGTCCCAGGGGCTTTGGCGACTGAAGCTTTCTTT
TRBJ2-1 | NA | TRBV5-1 | few | CASSRSRDGDLYYNEQFF | TGCGCCAGCTCGAGATCCCGGGACGGCGACCTCTATTACAATGAGCAGTTCTTC
TRBJ2-3 | NA | TRBV2 | few | CASGFGGSYGADTQYF | TGTGCCAGCGGGTTCGGAGGATCCTACGGTGCAGATACGCAGTATTTT
TRBJ1-2 | TRBD1 | TRBV5-3 | NA | CASSSGTGEGIGYGYTF | TGTGCCAGCAGCTCCGGGACAGGGGAGGGGATCGGCTATGGCTACACCTTC
TRBJ1-6 | TRBD1 | TRBV7-2 | many | CASSYRDRVDSPLHF | TGTGCCAGCAGCTACCGGGACAGGGTTGATTCACCCCTCCACTTT
TRBJ2-3 | NA | TRBV20-1 | NA | CSVGTFDRDTDTQYF | TGCAGTGTTGGGACCTTCGATAGGGACACAGATACGCAGTATTTT
TRBJ2-7 | NA | TRBV7-2 | few | CASSGRENPAYEQYF | TGTGCCAGCAGCGGACGGGAAAACCCTGCCTACGAGCAGTACTTC
TRBJ2-1 | TRBD1 | TRBV9 | NA | CASSAQGSYNEQFF | TGTGCCAGCAGCGCACAGGGGTCTTACAATGAGCAGTTCTTC
TRBJ1-6 | TRBD1 | TRBV27 | few | CASSFVGQGNSPLHF | TGTGCCAGCAGTTTTGTTGGACAGGGGAATTCACCCCTCCACTTT
TRBJ1-1 | NA | TRBV7-9 | few | CASSFRGIEAFF | TGTGCCAGCAGCTTCAGGGGTATTGAAGCTTTCTTT
TRBJ2-3 | TRBD2 | TRBV10-3 | NA | CAILAGVTDTQYF | TGTGCCATCCTAGCGGGGGTCACAGATACGCAGTATTTT
TRBJ1-4 | NA | TRBV27 | few | CASGSLGHATNEKLFF | TGTGCCAGCGGGAGCCTAGGACACGCAACTAATGAAAAACTGTTTTTT
TRBJ2-5 | TRBD2 | TRBV27 | NA | CASSATGLAEETQYF | TGTGCCAGCAGTGCGACCGGACTAGCGGAAGAGACCCAGTACTTC
TRBJ1-5 | NA | TRBV29-1 | NA | CSVVTGYSNQPQHF | TGCAGCGTTGTTACAGGGTATAGCAATCAGCCCCAGCATTTT
TRBJ1-1 | NA | TRBV6-5 | few | CASSYSWGGSEAFF | TGTGCCAGCAGTTACTCGTGGGGGGGGAGTGAAGCTTTCTTT
TRBJ1-2 | NA | TRBV5-1 | NA | CASRQSGLYNYGYTF | TGCGCCAGCCGCCAGTCAGGACTATATAACTATGGCTACACCTTC
TRBJ2-3 | NA | TRBV6-1 | few | CASSTIDSSPTDTQYF | TGTGCCAGCAGTACTATTGACAGTTCCCCCACAGATACGCAGTATTTT
TRBJ1-1 | NA | TRBV5-1 | few | CASSLVADGNTEAFF | TGCGCCAGCAGCTTGGTTGCAGACGGAAACACTGAAGCTTTCTTT
TRBJ2-1 | TRBD2 | TRBV7-2 | NA | CASSLELAGGPRGGEQFF | TGTGCCAGCAGCTTAGAGTTAGCGGGGGGCCCTAGGGGGGGGGAGCAGTTCTTC
TRBJ2-1 | NA | TRBV10-3 | NA | CATRDNEQFF | TGTGCCACCAGAGACAATGAGCAGTTCTTC
TRBJ1-2 | NA | TRBV7-6 | many | CASSNRPSDGYTF | TGTGCCAGCAGCAACAGGCCTTCCGACGGCTACACCTTC
TRBJ1-1 | NA | TRBV12-3/TRBV12-4 | few | CASSLESHEAFF | TGTGCCAGCAGTTTGGAGTCCCACGAAGCTTTCTTT
TRBJ2-5 | TRBD2 | TRBV7-9 | few | CASSLRGGEKGTQYF | TGTGCCAGCAGCTTACGGGGAGGGGAGAAGGGGACCCAGTACTTC
TRBJ1-4 | NA | TRBV7-9 | many | CASSSGQSYEKLFF | TGTGCCAGCAGCTCCGGACAGTCGTATGAAAAACTGTTTTTT
TRBJ1-5 | NA | TRBV28 | few | CASSLPAPQPQHF | TGTGCCAGCAGTCTCCCCGCCCCTCAGCCCCAGCATTTT
TRBJ2-6 | TRBD1 | TRBV7-6 | NA | CASSAGQVYSGANVLTF | TGTGCCAGCAGCGCCGGACAGGTCTACTCTGGGGCCAACGTCCTGACTTTC
TRBJ2-5 | NA | TRBV7-9 | few | CASSGRGRQQETQYF | TGTGCCAGCAGCGGCAGAGGAAGACAGCAAGAGACCCAGTACTTC
TRBJ2-1 | TRBD2 | TRBV25-1 | NA | CASSEFFPSYRAGGYNEQFF | TGTGCCAGCAGTGAATTTTTTCCCTCTTATCGAGCGGGGGGGTACAATGAGCAGTTCTTC
TRBJ2-7 | NA | TRBV7-6 | few | CASSPAAGEQYF | TGTGCCAGCAGCCCTGCGGCGGGCGAGCAGTACTTC
TRBJ1-3 | NA | TRBV6-8 | NA | CASSYSGEGSNSGNTIYF | TGTGCCAGCAGTTACTCTGGGGAGGGCTCCAACTCTGGAAACACCATATATTTT
TRBJ1-1 | NA | TRBV19 | few | CATLRSWNTEAFF | TGTGCCACCCTCCGATCCTGGAACACTGAAGCTTTCTTT
TRBJ1-5 | NA | TRBV2 | many | CASRAPWTAVSDIGNQPQHF | TGTGCCAGCAGGGCCCCGTGGACAGCCGTATCAGATATCGGCAATCAGCCCCAGCATTTT
TRBJ2-5 | TRBD2 | TRBV29-1 | few | CSVELAGVQETQYF | TGCAGCGTTGAGCTAGCGGGGGTCCAAGAGACCCAGTACTTC
TRBJ1-1 | TRBD1 | TRBV6-6 | NA | CASTQGGGNTEAFF | TGTGCCAGCACCCAGGGGGGGGGAAACACTGAAGCTTTCTTT
TRBJ2-3 | NA | TRBV12-3/TRBV12-4 | NA | CASSPPLTQFSSTDTQYF | TGTGCCAGCAGTCCCCCTTTGACCCAATTCTCTAGCACAGATACGCAGTATTTT
TRBJ2-1 | NA | TRBV25-1 | NA | CASIQSTGLPSSYNEQFF | TGTGCCAGCATCCAATCTACGGGACTCCCGAGCTCCTACAATGAGCAGTTCTTC
TRBJ1-2 | NA | TRBV19 | few | CASSIDRGENYGYTF | TGTGCCAGTAGTATAGATCGCGGGGAGAACTATGGCTACACCTTC
TRBJ1-1 | NA | TRBV7-2 | few | CASSLRGGIKTEAFF | TGTGCCAGCAGCCTGAGGGGGGGAATTAAGACTGAAGCTTTCTTT
TRBJ2-5 | NA | TRBV15 | NA | CATSRAAAGSGQETQYF | TGTGCCACCAGCAGAGCGGCGGCCGGCTCCGGCCAAGAGACCCAGTACTTC
TRBJ1-4 | NA | TRBV25-1 | NA | CASSEGLGEKLFF | TGTGCCAGCAGTGAAGGGCTGGGTGAAAAACTGTTTTTT
TRBJ2-1 | NA | TRBV19 | NA | CASSIPGVSYNEQFF | TGTGCCAGTAGTATACCAGGGGTCTCCTACAATGAGCAGTTCTTC
TRBJ2-1 | NA | TRBV7-9 | NA | CASSLQEPAQDEQFF | TGTGCCAGCAGCCTCCAGGAACCTGCGCAGGATGAGCAGTTCTTC
TRBJ1-1 | NA | TRBV24-1 | NA | CATSDSVEAFF | TGTGCCACCAGTGATTCTGTTGAAGCTTTCTTT
TRBJ1-1 | TRBD1 | TRBV10-3 | NA | CAISVTLLDRGTEAFF | TGTGCCATCAGTGTGACATTATTGGACAGGGGGACTGAAGCTTTCTTT
TRBJ2-3 | NA | TRBV2 | few | CASSYSLGGSTDTQYF | TGTGCCAGCAGTTACTCCCTAGGGGGAAGCACAGATACGCAGTATTTT